The sequence of this T cell receptor (beta chain) was determined in a study of blood T cell repertoires in COVID-19 (dated by TCRdb to the early 2020s). For context, the study as a whole: Collaborator samples came from the United States, Italy and Spain and covered acute and convalescent phases of COVID-19. The prospective study material was composed of cDNA or gDNA derived from T cells, B-cell-depleted T cells, or PBMCs. Subjects who had been exposed to COVID-19, were actively infected with it, or had recovered from it provided the deeply sampled blood TCRbeta repertoires that made up the dataset. The repertoires were made available in a free public database intended to serve as a resource for research on the immune response to SARS-CoV-2. Samples came from the ongoing ImmuneRACE study (first 160 participants) plus 1,254 subjects from 6 global collaborators. A de-identified subject ID, COVID-19 status, age in years and sex were almost always included in the sample metadata. Where available, HLA class I and class II types were obtained from metadata supplied by the sample provider rather than from assay-based typing.

TCRbeta CDR3 regions were amplified from genomic DNA by means of the immunoSEQ Assay, a bias-controlled multiplex PCR. Per the original workflow: Within the assay, amplification of reference gene primers was used to estimate how many nucleated cells each sample contained. Sequence reads were collapsed and filtered to measure the absolute abundance of every unique TCRbeta CDR3 rearrangement. Productive Simpson clonality was computed per sample as the square root of Simpson's diversity index over productive rearrangements. What TCRdb holds here is the immuneACCESS table cut down to in-frame rearrangements. Part of the clones is not present; checked against another copy, under half of the missing clones reflect an unresolved V gene, and the others are unexplained. That table supplies the V and J calls and clone size; D and trimming were determined from the DNA. This sample gives more than 300,000 clones in total; more than 70% of them show up just once. The top ten clones comprise 8% to 13% of the sample.

Trimming at the junction amounts to 5 bases on V and 9 bases on J, and the germline ends lie 26 bases apart. CDR1 and CDR2 (MGHRA, YSYEKL) derive from the germline V gene. CDR3 length: 17 amino acids, cysteine to phenylalanine. Only the CDR3 DNA stays, 51 bases, in frame from base 1. In Seattle, one collaborating source enrolled patients while the infection was active and tracked those patients longitudinally over the course of disease. Each collaborating institution followed its own protocols to collect whole blood in K2EDTA tubes. For TCRbeta analysis, collaborator samples were shipped as frozen whole blood, as isolated PBMCs, or as DNA extracted from either sample type. Overall study results and their limits: Clinical and demographic metadata were provided uncurated, with the amount varying by source and participant.

Concerning this clone: The antigen it recognizes is unknown. It has no much larger one-base neighbor in the sample; base qualities were not kept.

The rearranged chain carries TRBV4-1 and TRBJ1-5; no D gene can be assigned with confidence. The sequence was obtained from a woman in her 30s with COVID-19, enrolled during active disease. Sequenced material: peripheral blood. The DNA sequence is given as TGCGCCAGCAGCACGCCCGGTCGGGCGGGTAAAGGGTTGCCCCAGCATTTT. Translated, it gives CASSTPGRAGKGLPQHF.